The rows below give T cell receptor beta chains drawn from one sample of a study of shared clonotypes between healthy human individuals. Generated by immunoSEQ multiplex PCR, the TCRdb table keeps only in-frame clones and is missing some. This repertoire shows over a million clones, approximately 96% found once; its top ten account for approximately 1.2%. Material for sequencing was naive CD4+ T cells sorted from blood. The receptors come from a young man in good health. CDR3s include the opening cysteine and the closing phenylalanine or tryptophan. Fields, in order: J gene, clone size, D gene, V gene, CDR3 DNA, CDR3 protein. A D gene is named only where the DNA matches it firmly. Clone size is not always given. Where it is, it says once, few, many or a class for expanded clones.

>TRBJ2-7|NA|TRBD2|TRBV2
TGTGCCAGCAGTGAAATTCTTTTTGGCGGGAGGGCCACCGACGAGCAGTACTTC
CASSEILFGGRATDEQYF
>TRBJ2-3|NA|NA|TRBV10-3
TGTGCCATCAGTGAAATCAGGGGTCCATTCGGAGATACGCAGTATTTT
CAISEIRGPFGDTQYF
>TRBJ2-7|NA|NA|TRBV29-1
TGCAGCGTTCTTGCCTACCCATCCTACGAGCAGTACTTC
CSVLAYPSYEQYF
>TRBJ1-5|NA|NA|TRBV2
TGTGCCAGCAGTGAAGCGCTTCCGGAGCCCCAGCATTTT
CASSEALPEPQHF
>TRBJ2-3|once|TRBD2|TRBV5-6
TGTGCCAGCAGCTTGCCTAGCGGGAGGACAGATACGCAGTATTTT
CASSLPSGRTDTQYF
>TRBJ1-1|NA|NA|TRBV10-1
TGCGCCAGCAGTAGGGATGGGTCCGTTACTGAAGCTTTCTTT
CASSRDGSVTEAFF
>TRBJ2-1|NA|TRBD1|TRBV9
TGTGCCAGCAGCGTCGGACAGGGAGAAAGACCCTACAATGAGCAGTTCTTC
CASSVGQGERPYNEQFF
>TRBJ2-4|NA|NA|TRBV7-8
TGTGCCAGCAGTCTAGGGGGGTGGAGAGAAATAGCCAAAAACATTCAGTACTTC
CASSLGGWREIAKNIQYF
>TRBJ2-1|NA|NA|TRBV30
TGTGCCTGGAGTCAGCAAAGGAGTCCATACAATGAGCAGTTCTTC
CAWSQQRSPYNEQFF
>TRBJ2-6|NA|NA|TRBV29-1
TGCAGCGTAGAGACACGGTCCACCATCTCTGGGGCCAACGTCCTGACTTTC
CSVETRSTISGANVLTF
>TRBJ2-5|NA|TRBD1|TRBV2
TGTGCCATAGCCGGGACAGGCCAAGAGACCCAGTACTTC
CAIAGTGQETQYF
>TRBJ2-7|NA|NA|TRBV7-8
TGTGCCAGCAGCCTATACAGGGAGAAGGGCTACGAGCAGTACTTC
CASSLYREKGYEQYF
>TRBJ2-7|NA|TRBD2|TRBV28
TGTGCCAGCAGTTTCTTAGGACTAGCGGGAGTTACCTACGAGCAGTACTTC
CASSFLGLAGVTYEQYF
>TRBJ1-2|once|NA|TRBV18
TGTGCCAGCTCACCACCCGAACAGCCCTATGGCTACACCTTC
CASSPPEQPYGYTF